This T cell receptor beta chain was identified during a study of kidney transplant recipient with SARS-CoV-2 infection. At least ten counts were recorded for this clonotype. TCRdb ran MiXCR on the reads and lists one entry per CDR3 protein. This repertoire shows fewer than 250,000 distinct CDR3 sequences, more than 25% found once; its top ten account for nearly 7.5%. Material: a blood sample, obtained at baseline and on approximately day 120 from a kidney transplant recipient. The receptor was derived from a male patient aged 30 to 39 who had COVID-19 and was a kidney transplant recipient. Part of the T cell pool may stem from the graft donor.

CDR3 sequence: CASSFGHGYNEQFF. The CDR3 DNA reads TGTGCCAGCAGCTTCGGACATGGATACAATGAGCAGTTCTTC. The chain combines TRBV7-6 with TRBJ2-1; weak D call: TRBD1 (5 bases). This CDR3 spans 14 amino acids. Looked up from germline, CDR1 is SGHVS and CDR2 is FNYEAQ. V shed 3 bases and J shed 4 bases, with 10 bases lying between them.